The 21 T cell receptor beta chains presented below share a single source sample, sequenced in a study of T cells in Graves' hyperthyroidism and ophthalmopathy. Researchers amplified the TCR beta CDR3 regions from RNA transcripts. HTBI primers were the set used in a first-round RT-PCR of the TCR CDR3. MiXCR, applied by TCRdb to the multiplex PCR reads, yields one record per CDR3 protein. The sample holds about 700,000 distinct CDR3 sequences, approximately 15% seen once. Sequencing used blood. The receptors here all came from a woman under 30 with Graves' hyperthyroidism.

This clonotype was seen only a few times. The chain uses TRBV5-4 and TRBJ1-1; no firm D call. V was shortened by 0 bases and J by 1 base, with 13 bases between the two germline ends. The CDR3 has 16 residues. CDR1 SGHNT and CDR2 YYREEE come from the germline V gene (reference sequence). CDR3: CASSLVVYRKNTEAFF. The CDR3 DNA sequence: TGTGCCAGCAGCTTGGTTGTGTACAGAAAGAACACTGAAGCTTTCTTT.

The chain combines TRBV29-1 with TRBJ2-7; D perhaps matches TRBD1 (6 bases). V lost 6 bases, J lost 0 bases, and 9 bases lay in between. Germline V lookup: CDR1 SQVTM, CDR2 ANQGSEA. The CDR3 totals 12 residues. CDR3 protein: CSVTGRSYEQYF. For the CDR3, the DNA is TGCAGCGTGACAGGACGCTCCTACGAGCAGTACTTC.

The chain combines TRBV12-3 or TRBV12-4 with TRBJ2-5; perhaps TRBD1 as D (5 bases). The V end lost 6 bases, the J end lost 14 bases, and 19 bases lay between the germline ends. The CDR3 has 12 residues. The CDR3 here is CASSHLPREVYF. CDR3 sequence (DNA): TGTGCCAGCAGCCACCTCCCCAGGGAAGTTTACTTC.

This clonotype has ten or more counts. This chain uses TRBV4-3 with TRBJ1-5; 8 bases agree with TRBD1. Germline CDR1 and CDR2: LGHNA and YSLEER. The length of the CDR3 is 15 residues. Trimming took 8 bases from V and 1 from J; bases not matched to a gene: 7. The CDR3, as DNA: TGCGCCAGCTTCAAACAGGGGGAAAGCAATCAGCCCCAGCATTTT. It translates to CASFKQGESNQPQHF.

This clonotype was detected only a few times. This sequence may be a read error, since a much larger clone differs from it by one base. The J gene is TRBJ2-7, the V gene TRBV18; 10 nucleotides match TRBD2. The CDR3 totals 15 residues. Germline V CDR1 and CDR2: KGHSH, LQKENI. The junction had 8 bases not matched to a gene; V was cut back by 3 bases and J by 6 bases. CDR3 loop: CASSPGPAGGSEQYF. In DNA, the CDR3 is TGTGCCAGCTCACCCGGACCAGCGGGAGGGTCCGAGCAGTACTTC.

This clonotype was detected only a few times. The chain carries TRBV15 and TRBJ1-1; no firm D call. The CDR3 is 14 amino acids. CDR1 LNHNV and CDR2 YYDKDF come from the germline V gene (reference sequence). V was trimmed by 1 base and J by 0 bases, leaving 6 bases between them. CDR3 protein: CATSRVQLNTEAFF. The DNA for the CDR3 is TGTGCCACCAGCAGAGTTCAGCTGAACACTGAAGCTTTCTTT.

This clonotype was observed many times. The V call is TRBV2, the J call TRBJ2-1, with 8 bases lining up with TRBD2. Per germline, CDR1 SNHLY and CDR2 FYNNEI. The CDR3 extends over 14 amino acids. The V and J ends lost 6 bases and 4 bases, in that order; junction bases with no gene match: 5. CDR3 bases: TGTGCCAGCAGGGACTCTAGCGGGTACAATGAGCAGTTCTTC. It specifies CASRDSSGYNEQFF.

The CDR3 is CASSLQGQGNEQYF. The CDR3 DNA is TGTGCCAGCAGCTTACAGGGACAGGGTAACGAGCAGTACTTC. This rearrangement joins TRBV11-2 to TRBJ2-7, with TRBD1 matching 9 bases. Germline CDR1 SGHAT, CDR2 FQNNGV. After removal of 2 bases from V and 5 bases from J, the junction contained 4 bases not matched to a gene. The length of the CDR3 is 14 residues.

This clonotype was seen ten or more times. CDR3 loop: CASSIQGGQWYGYTF. DNA for the CDR3: TGTGCCAGCAGTATACAGGGGGGCCAGTGGTATGGCTACACCTTC. The chain combines TRBV27 with TRBJ1-2; TRBD1 matches at 8 bases. The J segment lost 5 bases and the V segment lost 5 bases, leaving 10 bases of the junction unmatched. Germline V gene lookup returns CDR1 MNHEY and CDR2 SMNVEV (reference sequence). The CDR3 covers 15 residues.

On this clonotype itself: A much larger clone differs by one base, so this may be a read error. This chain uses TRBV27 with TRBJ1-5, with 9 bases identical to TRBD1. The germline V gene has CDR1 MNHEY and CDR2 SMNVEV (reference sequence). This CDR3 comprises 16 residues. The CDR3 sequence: CAGSSHMTGGNQPQHF. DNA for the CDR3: TGTGCCGGCAGTTCCCACATGACAGGGGGGAATCAGCCCCAGCATTTT.

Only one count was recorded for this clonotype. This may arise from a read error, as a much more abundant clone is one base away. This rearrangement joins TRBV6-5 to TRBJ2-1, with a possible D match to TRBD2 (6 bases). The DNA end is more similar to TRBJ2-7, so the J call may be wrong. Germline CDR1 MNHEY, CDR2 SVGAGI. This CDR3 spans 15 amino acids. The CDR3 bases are TGTGCCAGCAGTTCACGACTAGAGGTATACAATGAGCAGTACTTC. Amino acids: CASSSRLEVYNEQYF.

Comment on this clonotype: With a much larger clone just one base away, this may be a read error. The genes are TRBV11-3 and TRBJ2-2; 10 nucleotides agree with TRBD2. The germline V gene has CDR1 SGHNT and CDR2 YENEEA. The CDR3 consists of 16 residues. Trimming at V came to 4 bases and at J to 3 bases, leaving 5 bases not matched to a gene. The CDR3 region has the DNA TGTGCCAGCAGCTCAAAGACTAGCGGGTACACCGGGGAGCTGTTTTTT. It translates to CASSSKTSGYTGELFF.

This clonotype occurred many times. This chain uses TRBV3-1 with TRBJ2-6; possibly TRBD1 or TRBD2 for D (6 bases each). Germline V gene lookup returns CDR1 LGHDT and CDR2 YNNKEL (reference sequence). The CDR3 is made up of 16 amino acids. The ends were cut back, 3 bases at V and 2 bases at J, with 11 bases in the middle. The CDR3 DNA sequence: TGTGCCAGCAGCCATTGGGGGGCGGCTGGGGCCAACGTCCTGACTTTC. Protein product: CASSHWGAAGANVLTF.

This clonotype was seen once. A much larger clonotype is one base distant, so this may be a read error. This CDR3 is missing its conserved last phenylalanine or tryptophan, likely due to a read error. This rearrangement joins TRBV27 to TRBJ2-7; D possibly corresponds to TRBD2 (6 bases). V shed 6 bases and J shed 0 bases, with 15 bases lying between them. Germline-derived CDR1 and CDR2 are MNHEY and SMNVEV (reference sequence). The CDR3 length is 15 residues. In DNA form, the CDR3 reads TGTGCCAGCAGCCGGAGGGACCGACGCTCCTACGAGCAGTACCTC. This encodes CASSRRDRRSYEQYL.

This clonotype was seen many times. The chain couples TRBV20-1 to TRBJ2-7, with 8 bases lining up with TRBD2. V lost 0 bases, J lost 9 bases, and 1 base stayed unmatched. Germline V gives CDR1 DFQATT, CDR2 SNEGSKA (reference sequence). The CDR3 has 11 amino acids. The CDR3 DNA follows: TGCAGTGCTAGAGACGGGAGGGCGCAGTACTTC. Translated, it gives CSARDGRAQYF.

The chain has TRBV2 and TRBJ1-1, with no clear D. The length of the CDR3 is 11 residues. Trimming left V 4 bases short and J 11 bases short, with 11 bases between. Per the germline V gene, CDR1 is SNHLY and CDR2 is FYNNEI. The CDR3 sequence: CASSGGLGAFF. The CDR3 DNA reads TGTGCCAGCAGTGGCGGTCTAGGCGCTTTCTTT. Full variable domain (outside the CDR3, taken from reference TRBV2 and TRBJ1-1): EPEVTQTPSHQVTQMGQEVILRCVPISNHLYFYWYRQILGQKVEFLVSFYNNEISEKSEIFDDQFSVERPDGSNFTLKIRSTKLEDSAMYFCASSGGLGAFFGQGTRLTVV.

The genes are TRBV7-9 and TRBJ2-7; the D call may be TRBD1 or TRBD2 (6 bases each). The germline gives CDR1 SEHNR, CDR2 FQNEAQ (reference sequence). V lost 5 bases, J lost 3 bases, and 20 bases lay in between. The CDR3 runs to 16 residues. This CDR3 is CASSLRGAVGFYEQYF. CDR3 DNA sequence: TGTGCCAGCAGCCTAAGGGGGGCGGTAGGCTTCTACGAGCAGTACTTC.

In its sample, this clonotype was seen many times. This CDR3 is CASSYPGRSGTNEQFF. The CDR3 bases are TGTGCCAGCAGTTACCCGGGACGTAGCGGGACGAATGAGCAGTTCTTC. The chain carries TRBV6-2 or TRBV6-3 and TRBJ2-1; TRBD2 aligns across 8 bases. J was trimmed by 7 bases and V by 2 bases; bases with no gene match: 10. The CDR3 is made up of 16 amino acids. CDR1 is MNHEY, CDR2 SVGEGT, per germline.

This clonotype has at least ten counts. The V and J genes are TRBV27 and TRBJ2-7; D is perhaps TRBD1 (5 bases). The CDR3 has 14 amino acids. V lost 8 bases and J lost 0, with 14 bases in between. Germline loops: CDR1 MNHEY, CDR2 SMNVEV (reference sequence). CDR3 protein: CASAQQGSSYEQYF. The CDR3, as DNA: TGTGCCAGCGCCCAGCAGGGCAGCTCCTACGAGCAGTACTTC.

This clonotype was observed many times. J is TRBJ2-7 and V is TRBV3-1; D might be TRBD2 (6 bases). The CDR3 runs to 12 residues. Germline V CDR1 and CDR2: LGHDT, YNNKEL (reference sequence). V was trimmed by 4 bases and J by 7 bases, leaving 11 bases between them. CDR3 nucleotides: TGTGCCAGCAGCCCGGGAGCGCGGGAGCAGTACTTC. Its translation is CASSPGAREQYF.

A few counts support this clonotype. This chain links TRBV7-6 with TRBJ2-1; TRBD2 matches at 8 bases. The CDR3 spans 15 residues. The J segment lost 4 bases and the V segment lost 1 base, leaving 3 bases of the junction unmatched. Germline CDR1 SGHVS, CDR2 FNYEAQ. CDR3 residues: CASSLVSSGYNEQFF. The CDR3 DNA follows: TGTGCCAGCAGCTTAGTCTCTAGCGGGTACAATGAGCAGTTCTTC. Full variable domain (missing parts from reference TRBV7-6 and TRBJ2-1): GAGVSQSPRYKVTKRGQDVALRCDPISGHVSLYWYRQALGQGPEFLTYFNYEAQQDKSGLPNDRFSAERPEGSISTLTIQRTEQRDSAMYRCASSLVSSGYNEQFFGPGTRLTVL.